This TCR beta chain was captured by sequencing in a study of T cells in narcolepsy. In the case of this clone: The antigen is unknown.

V lost 6 bases and J lost 4, with 16 bases in between. The CDR3 extends over 14 amino acids. In germline, CDR1 is SQVTM, CDR2 ANQGSEA. Study-wide points: HCRT-specific and TRIB2-specific autoreactive clonotypes appeared among same-patient CSF and blood CD4+ clonotypes. Some memory CD4+ repertoires had no autoreactive clone sequences. Blood of same and different patients, but not healthy controls, reportedly held recurring autoreactive clonotypes.

Here immunoSEQ multiplex PCR was the method, and the copy in TCRdb shows in-frame clones only, minus some. The sample comprises under 30,000 clones, approximately 85% of which are singletons, and under 1.5% rests with the top ten. The rearrangement joins TRBV29-1 to TRBJ1-3, with a tentative D call TRBD1 (6 bases). Sequenced: CD45RA- memory CD4+ T cells from PBMCs. This receptor was obtained from a human donor with narcolepsy. CDR3 sequence: CSVHTTGSGNTIYF. For the CDR3, the DNA is TGCAGCGTGCACACTACAGGGTCAGGAAACACCATATATTTT.